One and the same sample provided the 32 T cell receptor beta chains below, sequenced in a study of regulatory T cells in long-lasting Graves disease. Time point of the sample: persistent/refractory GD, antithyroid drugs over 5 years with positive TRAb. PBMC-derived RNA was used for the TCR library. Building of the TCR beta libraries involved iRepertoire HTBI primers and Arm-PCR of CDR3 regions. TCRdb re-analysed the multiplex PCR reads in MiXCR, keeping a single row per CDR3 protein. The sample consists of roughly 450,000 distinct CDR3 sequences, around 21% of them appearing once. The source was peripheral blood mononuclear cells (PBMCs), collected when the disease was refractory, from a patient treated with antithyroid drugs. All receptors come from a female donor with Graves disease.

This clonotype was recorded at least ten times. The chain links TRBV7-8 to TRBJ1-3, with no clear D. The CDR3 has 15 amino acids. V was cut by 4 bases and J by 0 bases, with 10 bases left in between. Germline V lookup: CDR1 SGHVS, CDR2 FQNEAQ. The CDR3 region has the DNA TGTGCCAGCAGCTCCGGTCGGAGCTCTGGAAACACCATATATTTT. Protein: CASSSGRSSGNTIYF.

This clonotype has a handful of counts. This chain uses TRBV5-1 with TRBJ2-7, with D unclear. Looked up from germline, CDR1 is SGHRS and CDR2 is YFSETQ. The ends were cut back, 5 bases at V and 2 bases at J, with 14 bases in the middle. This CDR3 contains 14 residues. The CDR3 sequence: CASRPPRAAYEQYF. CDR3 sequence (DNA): TGCGCCAGCAGGCCGCCGAGAGCTGCCTACGAGCAGTACTTC.

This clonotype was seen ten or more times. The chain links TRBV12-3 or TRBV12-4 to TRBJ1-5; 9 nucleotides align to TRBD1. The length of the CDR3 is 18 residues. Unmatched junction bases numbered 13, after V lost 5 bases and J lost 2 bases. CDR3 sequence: CASSPQGAFSIGNQPQHF. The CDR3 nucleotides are TGTGCCAGCAGTCCACAGGGGGCATTTAGCATAGGCAATCAGCCCCAGCATTTT.

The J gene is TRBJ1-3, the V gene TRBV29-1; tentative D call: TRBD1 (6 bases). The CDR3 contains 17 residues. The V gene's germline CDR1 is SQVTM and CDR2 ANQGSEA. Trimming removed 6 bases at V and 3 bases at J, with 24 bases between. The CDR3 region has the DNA TGCAGCGTCCTCACTGGGGGACATCAGGAGGTTGGAAACACCATATATTTT. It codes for CSVLTGGHQEVGNTIYF.

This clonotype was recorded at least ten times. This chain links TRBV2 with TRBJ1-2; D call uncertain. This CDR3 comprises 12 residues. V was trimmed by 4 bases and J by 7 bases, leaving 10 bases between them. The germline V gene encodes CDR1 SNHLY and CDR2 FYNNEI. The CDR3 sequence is CASSVSLGGYTF. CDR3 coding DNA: TGTGCCAGCAGTGTCTCACTGGGTGGCTACACCTTC.

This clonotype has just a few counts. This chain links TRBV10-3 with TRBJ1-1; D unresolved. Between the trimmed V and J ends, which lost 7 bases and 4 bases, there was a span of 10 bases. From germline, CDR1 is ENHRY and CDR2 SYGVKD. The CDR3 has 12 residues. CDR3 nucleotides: TGTGCCATCACCCCTACGGGCACTGAAGCTTTCTTT. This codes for CAITPTGTEAFF.

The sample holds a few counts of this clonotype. CDR3 amino acids: CASSSGGTSRYEQYF. The CDR3, as DNA: TGTGCCAGCAGCTCAGGGGGGACTAGCAGATACGAGCAGTACTTC. This chain joins TRBV7-9 and TRBJ2-7; 9 bases align to TRBD2. Trimming removed 4 bases from V and 4 bases from J; junction bases left unmatched: 8. This CDR3 comprises 15 residues. Germline assignment: CDR1 SEHNR and CDR2 FQNEAQ (reference sequence).

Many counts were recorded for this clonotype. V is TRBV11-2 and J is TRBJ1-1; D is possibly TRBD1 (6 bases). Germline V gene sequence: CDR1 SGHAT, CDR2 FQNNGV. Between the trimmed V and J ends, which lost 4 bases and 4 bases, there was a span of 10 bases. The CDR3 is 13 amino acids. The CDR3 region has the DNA TGTGCCAGCAGCTACAGGGACGGCACTGAAGCTTTCTTT. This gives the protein CASSYRDGTEAFF.

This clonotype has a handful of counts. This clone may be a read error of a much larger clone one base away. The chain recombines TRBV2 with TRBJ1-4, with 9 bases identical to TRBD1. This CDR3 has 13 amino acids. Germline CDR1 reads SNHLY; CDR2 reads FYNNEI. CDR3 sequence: CASQQGAVEELFF. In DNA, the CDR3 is TGTGCCAGCCAACAGGGGGCTGTTGAAGAACTGTTTTTT.

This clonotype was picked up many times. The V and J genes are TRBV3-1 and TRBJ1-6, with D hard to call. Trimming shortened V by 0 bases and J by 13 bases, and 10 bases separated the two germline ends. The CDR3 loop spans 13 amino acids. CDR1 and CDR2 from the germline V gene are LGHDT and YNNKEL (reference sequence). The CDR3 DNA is TGTGCCAGCAGCCAAGATCCCGGTTCGCCCCTCCACTTT. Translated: CASSQDPGSPLHF.

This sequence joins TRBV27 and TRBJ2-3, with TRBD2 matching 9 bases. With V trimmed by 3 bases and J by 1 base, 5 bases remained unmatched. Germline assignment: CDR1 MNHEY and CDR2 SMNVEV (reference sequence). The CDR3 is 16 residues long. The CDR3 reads CASSFLIAGGTDTQYF. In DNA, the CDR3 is TGTGCCAGCAGTTTCCTAATAGCGGGGGGCACAGATACGCAGTATTTT.

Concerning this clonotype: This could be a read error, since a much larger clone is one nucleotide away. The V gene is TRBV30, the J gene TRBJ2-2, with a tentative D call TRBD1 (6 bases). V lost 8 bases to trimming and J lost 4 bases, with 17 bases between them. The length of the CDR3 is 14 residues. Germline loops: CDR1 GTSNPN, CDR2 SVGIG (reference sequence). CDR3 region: CAQSSRGSTGELFF. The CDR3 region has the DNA TGTGCCCAAAGTTCCAGGGGTAGCACCGGGGAGCTGTTTTTT.

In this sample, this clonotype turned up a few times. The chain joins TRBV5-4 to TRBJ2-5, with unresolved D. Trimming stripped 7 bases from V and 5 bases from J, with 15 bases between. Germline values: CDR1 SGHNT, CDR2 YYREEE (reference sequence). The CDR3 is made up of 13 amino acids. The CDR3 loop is CASRGPEAETQYF. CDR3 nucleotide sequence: TGTGCCAGCCGCGGCCCCGAGGCGGAGACCCAGTACTTC.

The CDR3 protein is CASEGVPVINNQPQHF. CDR3 bases: TGTGCCAGCGAGGGGGTGCCCGTAATAAACAATCAGCCCCAGCATTTT. This rearrangement joins TRBV28 to TRBJ1-5, with D tentatively TRBD1 (6 bases). Trimming pared 8 bases from V and 3 bases from J, leaving 20 bases between. Germline values: CDR1 MDHEN, CDR2 SYDVKM. The CDR3 covers 16 residues.

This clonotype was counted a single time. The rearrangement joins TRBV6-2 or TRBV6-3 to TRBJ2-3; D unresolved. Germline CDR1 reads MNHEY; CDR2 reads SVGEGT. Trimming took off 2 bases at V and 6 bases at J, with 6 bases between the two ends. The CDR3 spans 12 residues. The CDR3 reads CASSYPPDTQYF. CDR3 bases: TGTGCCAGCAGTTACCCCCCCGATACGCAGTATTTT.

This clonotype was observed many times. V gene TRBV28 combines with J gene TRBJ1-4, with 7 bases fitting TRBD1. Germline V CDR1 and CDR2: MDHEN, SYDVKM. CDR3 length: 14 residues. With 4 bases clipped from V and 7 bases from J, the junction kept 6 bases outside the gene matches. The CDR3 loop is CASSSSGGSEKLFF. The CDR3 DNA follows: TGTGCCAGCAGTTCCTCAGGGGGGAGTGAAAAACTGTTTTTT.

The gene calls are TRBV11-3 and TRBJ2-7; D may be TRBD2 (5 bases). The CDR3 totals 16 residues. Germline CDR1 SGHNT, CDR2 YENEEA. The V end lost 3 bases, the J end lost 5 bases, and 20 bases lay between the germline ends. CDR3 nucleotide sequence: TGTGCCAGCAGCTTTTTCCCCGGCGGGCCCGTCGACGAGCAGTACTTC. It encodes CASSFFPGGPVDEQYF.

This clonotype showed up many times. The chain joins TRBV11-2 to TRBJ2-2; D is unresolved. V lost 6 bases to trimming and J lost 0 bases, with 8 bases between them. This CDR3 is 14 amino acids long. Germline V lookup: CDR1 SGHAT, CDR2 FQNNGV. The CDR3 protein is CASSRETNTGELFF. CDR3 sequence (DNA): TGTGCCAGCAGTCGAGAAACGAACACCGGGGAGCTGTTTTTT.

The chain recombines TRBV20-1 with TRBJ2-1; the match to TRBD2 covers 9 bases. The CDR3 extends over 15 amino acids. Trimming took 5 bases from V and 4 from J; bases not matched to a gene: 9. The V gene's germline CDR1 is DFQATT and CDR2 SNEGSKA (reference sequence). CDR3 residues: CSAPYWREGYNEQFF. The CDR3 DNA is TGCAGTGCTCCATACTGGCGGGAGGGGTACAATGAGCAGTTCTTC.

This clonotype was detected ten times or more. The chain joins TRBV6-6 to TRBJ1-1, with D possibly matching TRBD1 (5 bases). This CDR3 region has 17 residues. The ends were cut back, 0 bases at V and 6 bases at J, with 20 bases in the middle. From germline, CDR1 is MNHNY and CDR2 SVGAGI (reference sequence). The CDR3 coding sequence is TGTGCCAGCAGTTACTCGATCCCGATACCCTCAGGGTCTGAAGCTTTCTTT. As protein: CASSYSIPIPSGSEAFF.

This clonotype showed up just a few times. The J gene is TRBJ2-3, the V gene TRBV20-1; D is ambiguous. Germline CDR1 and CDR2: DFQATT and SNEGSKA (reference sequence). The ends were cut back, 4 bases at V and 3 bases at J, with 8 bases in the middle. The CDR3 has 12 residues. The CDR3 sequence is CSANDRTDTQYF. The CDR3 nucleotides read TGCAGTGCTAACGATAGAACAGATACGCAGTATTTT.

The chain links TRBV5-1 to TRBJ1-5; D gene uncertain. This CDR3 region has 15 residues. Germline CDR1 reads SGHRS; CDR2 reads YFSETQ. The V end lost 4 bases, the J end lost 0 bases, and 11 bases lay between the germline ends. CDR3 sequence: CASSPFPNSNQPQHF. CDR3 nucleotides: TGCGCCAGCAGCCCGTTCCCGAATAGCAATCAGCCCCAGCATTTT. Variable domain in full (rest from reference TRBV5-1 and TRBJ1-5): KAGVTQTPRYLIKTRGQQVTLSCSPISGHRSVSWYQQTPGQGLQFLFEYFSETQRNKGNFPGRFSGRQFSNSRSEMNVSTLELGDSALYLCASSPFPNSNQPQHFGDGTRLSIL.

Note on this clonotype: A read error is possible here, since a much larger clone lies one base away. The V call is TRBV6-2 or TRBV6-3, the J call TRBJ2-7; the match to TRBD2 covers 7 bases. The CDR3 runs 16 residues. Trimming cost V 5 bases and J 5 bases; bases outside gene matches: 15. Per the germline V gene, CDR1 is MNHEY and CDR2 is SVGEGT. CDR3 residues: CASSTPPRGRGDEQYF. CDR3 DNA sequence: TGTGCCAGCAGTACCCCTCCTCGGGGGAGGGGTGACGAGCAGTACTTC.

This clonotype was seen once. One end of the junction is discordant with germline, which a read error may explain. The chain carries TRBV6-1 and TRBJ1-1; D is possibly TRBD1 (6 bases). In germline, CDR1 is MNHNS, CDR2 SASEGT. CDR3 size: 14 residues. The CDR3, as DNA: TGTGCCAGCAGGTTGACAGGATGGGCCACTGAAGCTTCCTTT. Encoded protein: CASRLTGWATEASF.

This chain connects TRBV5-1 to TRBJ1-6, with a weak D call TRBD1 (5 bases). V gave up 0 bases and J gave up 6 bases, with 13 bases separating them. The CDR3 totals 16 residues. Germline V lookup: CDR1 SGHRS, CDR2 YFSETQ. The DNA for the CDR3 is TGCGCCAGCAGCTTGGTTCATCAGGGAGGTAATTCACCCCTCCACTTT. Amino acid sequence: CASSLVHQGGNSPLHF.

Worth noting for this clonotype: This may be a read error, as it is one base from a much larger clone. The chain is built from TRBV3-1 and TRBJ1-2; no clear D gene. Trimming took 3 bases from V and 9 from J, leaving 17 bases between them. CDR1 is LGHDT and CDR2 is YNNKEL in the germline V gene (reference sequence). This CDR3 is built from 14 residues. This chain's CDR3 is CASSHITEAVSYTF. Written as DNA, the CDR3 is TGTGCCAGCAGCCATATCACAGAGGCGGTTAGCTACACCTTC.

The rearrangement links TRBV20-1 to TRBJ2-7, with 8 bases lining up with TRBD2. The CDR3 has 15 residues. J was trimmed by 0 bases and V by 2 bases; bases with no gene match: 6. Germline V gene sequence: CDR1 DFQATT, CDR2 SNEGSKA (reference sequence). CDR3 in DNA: TGCAGTGCTAGATCTGCGAGCGGGAGCTCCTACGAGCAGTACTTC. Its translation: CSARSASGSSYEQYF.

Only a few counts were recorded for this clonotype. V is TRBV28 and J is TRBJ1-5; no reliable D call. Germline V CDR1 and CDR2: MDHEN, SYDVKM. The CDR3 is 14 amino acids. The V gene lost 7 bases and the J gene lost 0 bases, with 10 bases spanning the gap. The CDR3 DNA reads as TGTGCCAGCACCTCCCCAGGTAGCAATCAGCCCCAGCATTTT. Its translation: CASTSPGSNQPQHF. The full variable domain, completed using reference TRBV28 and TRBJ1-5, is DVKVTQSSRYLVKRTGEKVFLECVQDMDHENMFWYRQDPGLGLRLIYFSYDVKMKEKGDIPEGYSVSREKKERFSLILESASTNQTSMYLCASTSPGSNQPQHFGDGTRLSIL.

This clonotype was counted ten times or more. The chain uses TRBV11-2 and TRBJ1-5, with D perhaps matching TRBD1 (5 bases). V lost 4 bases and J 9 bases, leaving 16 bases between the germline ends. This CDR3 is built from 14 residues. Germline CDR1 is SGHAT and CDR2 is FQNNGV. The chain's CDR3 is CASSSGGAGRPQHF. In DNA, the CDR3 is TGTGCCAGCAGCTCCGGCGGGGCTGGGCGGCCCCAGCATTTT.

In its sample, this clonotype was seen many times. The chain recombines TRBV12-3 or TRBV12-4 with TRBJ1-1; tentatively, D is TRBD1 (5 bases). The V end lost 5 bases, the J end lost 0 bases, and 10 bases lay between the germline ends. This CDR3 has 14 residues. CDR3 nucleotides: TGTGCCAGCAGTCACAGGAAAATGAACACTGAAGCTTTCTTT. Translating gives CASSHRKMNTEAFF.

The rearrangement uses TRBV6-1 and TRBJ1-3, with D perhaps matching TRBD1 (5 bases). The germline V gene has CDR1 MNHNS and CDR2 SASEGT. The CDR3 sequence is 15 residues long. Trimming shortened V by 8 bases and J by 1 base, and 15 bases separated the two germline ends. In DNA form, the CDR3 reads TGTGCCAGCGGCTCGGGGCTCCCATCTGGAAACACCATATATTTT. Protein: CASGSGLPSGNTIYF.

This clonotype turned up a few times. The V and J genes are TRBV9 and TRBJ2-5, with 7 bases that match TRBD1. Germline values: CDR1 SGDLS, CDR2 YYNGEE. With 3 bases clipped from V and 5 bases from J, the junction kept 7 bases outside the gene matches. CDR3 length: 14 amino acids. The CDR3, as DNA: TGTGCCAGCAGCGCTATCGGGACAGCCGAGACCCAGTACTTC. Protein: CASSAIGTAETQYF. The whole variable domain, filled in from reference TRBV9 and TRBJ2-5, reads DSGVTQTPKHLITATGQRVTLRCSPRSGDLSVYWYQQSLDQGLQFLIQYYNGEERAKGNILERFSAQQFPDLHSELNLSSLELGDSALYFCASSAIGTAETQYFGPGTRLLVL.